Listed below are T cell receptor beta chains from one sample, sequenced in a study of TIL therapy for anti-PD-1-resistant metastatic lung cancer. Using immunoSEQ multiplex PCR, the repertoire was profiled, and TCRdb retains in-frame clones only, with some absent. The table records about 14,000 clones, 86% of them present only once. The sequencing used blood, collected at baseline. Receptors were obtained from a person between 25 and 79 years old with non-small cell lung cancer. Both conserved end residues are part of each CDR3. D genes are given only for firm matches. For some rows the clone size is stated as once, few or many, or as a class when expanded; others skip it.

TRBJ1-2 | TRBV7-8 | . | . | CASSLEGYGYTF | TGTGCCAGCAGCTTGGAAGGTTATGGCTACACCTTC
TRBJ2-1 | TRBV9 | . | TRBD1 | CASSGPDRHEQFF | TGTGCCAGCAGCGGACCGGACAGGCATGAGCAGTTCTTC
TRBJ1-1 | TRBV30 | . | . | CAWSVFGRGTEAFF | TGTGCCTGGAGTGTATTCGGCAGGGGCACTGAAGCTTTCTTT
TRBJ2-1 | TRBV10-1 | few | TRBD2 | CATPRGRAPNNEQFF | TGCGCCACCCCACGGGGGAGGGCCCCAAACAATGAGCAGTTCTTC
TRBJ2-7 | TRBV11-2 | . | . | CASSLDWAALSYEQYF | TGTGCCAGCAGCTTAGATTGGGCAGCCCTCTCCTACGAGCAGTACTTC
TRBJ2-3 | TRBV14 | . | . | CASSQGWALSDTQYF | TGTGCCAGCAGCCAAGGGTGGGCTTTGTCAGATACGCAGTATTTT
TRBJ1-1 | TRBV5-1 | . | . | CASSFQGGGTEAFF | TGCGCCAGCAGCTTCCAGGGAGGGGGCACTGAAGCTTTCTTT
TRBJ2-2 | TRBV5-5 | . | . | CASSLIQDLGGELFF | TGTGCCAGCAGCTTGATACAGGATCTCGGCGGGGAGCTGTTTTTT
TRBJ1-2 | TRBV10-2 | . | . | CASSEGASPNYGYTF | TGCGCCAGCAGTGAGGGGGCTTCTCCTAACTATGGCTACACCTTC
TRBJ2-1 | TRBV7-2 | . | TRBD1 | CASSPRTGGSWNEQFF | TGTGCCAGCAGCCCGCGGACAGGGGGGTCTTGGAATGAGCAGTTCTTC
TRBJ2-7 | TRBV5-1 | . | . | CASSLGWRTTGEQYF | TGCGCCAGCAGCTTGGGGTGGCGGACCACGGGGGAGCAGTACTTC
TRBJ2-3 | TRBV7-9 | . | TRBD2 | CASSPPGSGGTDTQYF | TGTGCCAGCAGCCCCCCAGGGAGCGGGGGAACAGATACGCAGTATTTT
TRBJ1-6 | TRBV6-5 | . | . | CASSVTGNSPLHF | TGTGCCAGCAGTGTAACAGGAAATTCACCCCTCCACTTT